The entry that follows covers one T cell receptor (beta chain) sequence. Its antigen remains unidentified. The data are from a study of blood T cells in healthy people across ages. A second PCR of 7 to 11 cycles used a sample-barcoded 5' primer and a J-beta primer mix. Each CDR3 protein gets one entry after TCRdb re-called the 5' RACE reads with MiXCR. The data show about 680,000 distinct CDR3 sequences, with around 49% seen just once and 30% to 35% held by the top ten. All donors came from Russia, were Caucasian and healthy, and spanned ages about 6 to 90. V was pared by 1 base and J by 6 bases, with 14 bases between. The CDR3 loop spans 15 amino acids. In germline, CDR1 is SSHAT, CDR2 FNYEAQ (reference sequence). Study conclusions and caveats: Expanded clonotype changes were possibly confounded by unknown donor CMV status.

The genes are TRBV7-7 and TRBJ2-3; D remains ambiguous. The sequence came from a woman aged 55 to 70 in good health. The specimen was blood. CDR3 sequence reads: CASSLVGGPRDTQYF. CDR3 bases: TGTGCCAGCAGCTTAGTGGGCGGCCCTCGGGATACGCAGTATTTT.